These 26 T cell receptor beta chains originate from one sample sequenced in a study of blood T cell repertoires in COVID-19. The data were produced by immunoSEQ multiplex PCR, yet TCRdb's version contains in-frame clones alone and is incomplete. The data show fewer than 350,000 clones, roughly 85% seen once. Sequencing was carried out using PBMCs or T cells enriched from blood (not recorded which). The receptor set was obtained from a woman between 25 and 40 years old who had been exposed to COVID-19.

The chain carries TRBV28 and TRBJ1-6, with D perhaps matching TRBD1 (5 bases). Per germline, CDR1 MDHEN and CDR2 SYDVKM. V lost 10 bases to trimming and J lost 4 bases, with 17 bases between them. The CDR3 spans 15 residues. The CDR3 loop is CAIPGDKGYNSPLHF. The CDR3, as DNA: TGTGCCATACCCGGAGACAAGGGGTATAATTCACCCCTCCACTTT. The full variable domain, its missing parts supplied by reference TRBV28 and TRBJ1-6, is DVKVTQSSRYLVKRTGEKVFLECVQDMDHENMFWYRQDPGLGLRLIYFSYDVKMKEKGDIPEGYSVSREKKERFSLILESASTNQTSMYLCAIPGDKGYNSPLHFGNGTRLTVT.

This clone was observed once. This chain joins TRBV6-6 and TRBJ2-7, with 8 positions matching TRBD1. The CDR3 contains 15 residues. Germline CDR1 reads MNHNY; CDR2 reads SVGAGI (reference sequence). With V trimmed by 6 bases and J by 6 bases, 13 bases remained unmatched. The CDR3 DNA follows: TGTGCCAGCAGCCAAAACGGACAGGGATCGGCCGAGCAGTACTTC. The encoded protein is CASSQNGQGSAEQYF.

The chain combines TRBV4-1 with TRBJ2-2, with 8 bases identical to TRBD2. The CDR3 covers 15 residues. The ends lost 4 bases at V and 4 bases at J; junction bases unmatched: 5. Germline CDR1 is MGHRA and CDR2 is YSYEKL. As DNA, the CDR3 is TGCGCCAGCAGCCGCGGGAGGAAAGGCACCGGGGAGCTGTTTTTT. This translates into CASSRGRKGTGELFF.

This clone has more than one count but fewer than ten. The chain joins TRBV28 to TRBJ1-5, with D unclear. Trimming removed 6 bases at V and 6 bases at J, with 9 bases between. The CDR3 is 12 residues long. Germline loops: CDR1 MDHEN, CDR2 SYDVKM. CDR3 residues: CASRVQPQPQHF. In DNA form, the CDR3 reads TGTGCCAGCAGAGTACAGCCTCAGCCCCAGCATTTT.

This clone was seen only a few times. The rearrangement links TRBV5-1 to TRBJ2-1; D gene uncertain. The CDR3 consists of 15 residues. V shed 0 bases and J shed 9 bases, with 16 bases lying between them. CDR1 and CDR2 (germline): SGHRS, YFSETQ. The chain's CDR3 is CASSLAPSSVSEQFF. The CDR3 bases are TGCGCCAGCAGCTTGGCTCCGAGCTCCGTAAGTGAGCAGTTCTTC. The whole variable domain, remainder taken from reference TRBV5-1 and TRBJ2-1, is KAGVTQTPRYLIKTRGQQVTLSCSPISGHRSVSWYQQTPGQGLQFLFEYFSETQRNKGNFPGRFSGRQFSNSRSEMNVSTLELGDSALYLCASSLAPSSVSEQFFGPGTRLTVL.

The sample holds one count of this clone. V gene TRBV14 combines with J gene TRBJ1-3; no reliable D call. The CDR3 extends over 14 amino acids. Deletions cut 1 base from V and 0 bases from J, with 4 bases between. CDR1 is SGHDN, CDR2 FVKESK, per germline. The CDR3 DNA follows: TGTGCCAGCAGCCAAGTTCTCTCTGGAAACACCATATATTTT. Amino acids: CASSQVLSGNTIYF.

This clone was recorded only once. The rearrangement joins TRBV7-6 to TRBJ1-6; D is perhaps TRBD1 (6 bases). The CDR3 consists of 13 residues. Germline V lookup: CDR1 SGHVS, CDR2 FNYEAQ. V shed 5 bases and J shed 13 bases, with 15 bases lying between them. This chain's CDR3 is CASSASGTSPLHF. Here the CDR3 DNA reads TGTGCCAGCAGCGCCTCCGGGACAAGCCCCCTCCACTTT.

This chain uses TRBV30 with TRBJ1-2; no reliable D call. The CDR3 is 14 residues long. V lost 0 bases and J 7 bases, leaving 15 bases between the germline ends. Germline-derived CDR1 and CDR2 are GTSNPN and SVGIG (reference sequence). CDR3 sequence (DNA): TGTGCCTGGAGTGTAGGATTGCATTCGGGTGGCTACACCTTC. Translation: CAWSVGLHSGGYTF.

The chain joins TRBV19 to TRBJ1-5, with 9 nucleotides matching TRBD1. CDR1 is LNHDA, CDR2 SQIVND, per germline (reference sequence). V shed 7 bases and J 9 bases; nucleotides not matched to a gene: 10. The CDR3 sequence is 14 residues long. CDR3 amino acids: CASISGTGLWPQHF. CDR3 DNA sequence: TGTGCCAGTATTTCCGGGACAGGGTTGTGGCCCCAGCATTTT.

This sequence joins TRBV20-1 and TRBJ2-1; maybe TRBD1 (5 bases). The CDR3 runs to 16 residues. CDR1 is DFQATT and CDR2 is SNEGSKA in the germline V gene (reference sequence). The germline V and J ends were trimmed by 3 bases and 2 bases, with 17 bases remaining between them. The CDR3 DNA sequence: TGCAGTGCTAGTGCCATGGGCAGGGCCGCCTACAATGAGCAGTTCTTC. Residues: CSASAMGRAAYNEQFF.

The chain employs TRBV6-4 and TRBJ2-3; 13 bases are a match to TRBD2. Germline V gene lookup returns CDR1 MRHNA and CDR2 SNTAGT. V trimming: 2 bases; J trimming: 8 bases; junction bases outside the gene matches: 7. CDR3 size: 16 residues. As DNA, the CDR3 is TGTGCCAGCAGTGACACTGGACTAGCGGGAGACGGTACGCAGTATTTT. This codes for CASSDTGLAGDGTQYF.

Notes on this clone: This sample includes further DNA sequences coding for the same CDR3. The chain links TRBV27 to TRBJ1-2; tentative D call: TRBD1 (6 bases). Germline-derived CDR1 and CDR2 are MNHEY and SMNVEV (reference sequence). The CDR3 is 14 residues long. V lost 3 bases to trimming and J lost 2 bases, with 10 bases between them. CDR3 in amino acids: CASSLSGQNYGYTF. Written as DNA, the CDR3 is TGTGCCAGCAGTTTGTCAGGACAGAACTATGGCTACACCTTC.

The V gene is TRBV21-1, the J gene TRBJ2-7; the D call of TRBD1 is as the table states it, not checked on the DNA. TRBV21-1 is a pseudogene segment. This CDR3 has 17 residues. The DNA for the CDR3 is TGTGCCAGCACCAATTGCCCACCGGGACAGGATCCCTACGAGCAGTACTTC. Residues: CASTNCPPGQDPYEQYF.

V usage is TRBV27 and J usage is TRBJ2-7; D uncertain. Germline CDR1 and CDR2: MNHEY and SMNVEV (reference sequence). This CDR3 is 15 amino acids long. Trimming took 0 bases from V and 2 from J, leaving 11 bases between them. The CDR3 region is CASSLSIGVPYEQYF. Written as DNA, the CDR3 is TGTGCCAGCAGTTTATCGATAGGAGTCCCCTACGAGCAGTACTTC.

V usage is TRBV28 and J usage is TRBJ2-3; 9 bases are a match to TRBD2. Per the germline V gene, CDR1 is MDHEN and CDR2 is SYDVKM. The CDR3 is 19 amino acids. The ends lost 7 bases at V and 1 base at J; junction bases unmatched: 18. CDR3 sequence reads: CASMTAGGLLLQGTDTQYF. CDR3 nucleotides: TGTGCCAGCATGACGGCGGGGGGGCTCTTACTCCAAGGCACAGATACGCAGTATTTT.

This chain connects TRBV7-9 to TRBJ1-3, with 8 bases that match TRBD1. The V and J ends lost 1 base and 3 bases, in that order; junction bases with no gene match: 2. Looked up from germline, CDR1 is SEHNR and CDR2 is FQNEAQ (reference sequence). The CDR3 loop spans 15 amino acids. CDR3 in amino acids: CASSLGQGSGNTIYF. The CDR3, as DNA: TGTGCCAGCAGCTTAGGACAGGGGAGTGGAAACACCATATATTTT.

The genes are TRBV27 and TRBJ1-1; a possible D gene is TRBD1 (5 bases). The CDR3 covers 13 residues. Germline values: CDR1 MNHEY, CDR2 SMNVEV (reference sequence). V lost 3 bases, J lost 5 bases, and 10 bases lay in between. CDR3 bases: TGTGCCAGCAGTTTTTGGGGGGGAACTGAAGCTTTCTTT. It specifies CASSFWGGTEAFF.

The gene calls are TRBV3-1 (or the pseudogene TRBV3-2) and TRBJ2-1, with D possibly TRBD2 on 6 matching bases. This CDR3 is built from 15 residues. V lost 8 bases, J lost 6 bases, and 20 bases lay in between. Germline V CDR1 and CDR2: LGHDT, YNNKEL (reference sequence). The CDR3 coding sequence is TGTGCCAGCGCCCTATTGGAGGGGAGCGGCAATGAGCAGTTCTTC. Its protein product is CASALLEGSGNEQFF.

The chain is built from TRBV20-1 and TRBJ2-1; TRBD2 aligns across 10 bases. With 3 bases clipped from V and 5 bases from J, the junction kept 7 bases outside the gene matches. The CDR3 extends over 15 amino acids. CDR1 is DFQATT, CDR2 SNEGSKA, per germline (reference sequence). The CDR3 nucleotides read TGCAGTGCTAGTCGAGCGGGGGGGCTCAACAATGAGCAGTTCTTC. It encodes CSASRAGGLNNEQFF.

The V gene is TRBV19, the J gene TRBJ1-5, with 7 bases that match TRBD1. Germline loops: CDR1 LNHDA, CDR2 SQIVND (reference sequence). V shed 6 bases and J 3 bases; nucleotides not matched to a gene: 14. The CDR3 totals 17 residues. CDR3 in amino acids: CASRIQGRFPSNQPQHF. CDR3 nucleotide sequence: TGTGCCAGTAGGATACAGGGGCGGTTTCCTTCCAATCAGCCCCAGCATTTT.

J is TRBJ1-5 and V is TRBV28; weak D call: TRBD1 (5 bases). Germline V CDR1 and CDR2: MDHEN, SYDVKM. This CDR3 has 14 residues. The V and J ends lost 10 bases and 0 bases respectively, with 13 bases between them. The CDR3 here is CAITGVPSNQPQHF. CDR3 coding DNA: TGTGCCATAACAGGTGTGCCTAGCAATCAGCCCCAGCATTTT.

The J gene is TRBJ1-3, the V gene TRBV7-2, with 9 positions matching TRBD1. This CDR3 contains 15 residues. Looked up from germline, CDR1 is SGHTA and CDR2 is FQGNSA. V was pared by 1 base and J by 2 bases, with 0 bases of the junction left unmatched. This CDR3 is CASSLGTGAGNTIYF. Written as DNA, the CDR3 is TGTGCCAGCAGCTTAGGGACAGGGGCTGGAAACACCATATATTTT. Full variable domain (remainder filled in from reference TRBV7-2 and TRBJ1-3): GAGVSQSPSNKVTEKGKDVELRCDPISGHTALYWYRQSLGQGLEFLIYFQGNSAPDKSGLPSDRFSAERTGGSVSTLTIQRTQQEDSAVYLCASSLGTGAGNTIYFGEGSWLTVV.

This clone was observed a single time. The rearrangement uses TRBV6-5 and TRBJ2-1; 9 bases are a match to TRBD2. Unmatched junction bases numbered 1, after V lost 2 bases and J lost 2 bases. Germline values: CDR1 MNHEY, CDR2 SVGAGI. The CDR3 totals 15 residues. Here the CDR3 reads CASSYRTSAYNEQFF. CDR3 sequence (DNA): TGTGCCAGCAGTTACCGGACTAGCGCCTACAATGAGCAGTTCTTC.

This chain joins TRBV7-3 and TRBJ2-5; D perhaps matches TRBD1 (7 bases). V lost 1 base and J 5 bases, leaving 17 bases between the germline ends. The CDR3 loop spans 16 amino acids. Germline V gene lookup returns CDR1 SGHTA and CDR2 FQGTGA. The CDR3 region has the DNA TGTGCCAGCAGCTTAATTGGAGGGGGCCTTAGGGAGACCCAGTACTTC. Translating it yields CASSLIGGGLRETQYF.

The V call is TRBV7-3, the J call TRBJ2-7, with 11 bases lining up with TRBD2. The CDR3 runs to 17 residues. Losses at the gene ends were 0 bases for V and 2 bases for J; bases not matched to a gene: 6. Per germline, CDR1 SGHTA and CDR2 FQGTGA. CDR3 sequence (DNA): TGTGCCAGCAGCTTAACGTCGGGGACTAGCGGAGCCTACGAGCAGTACTTC. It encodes CASSLTSGTSGAYEQYF.

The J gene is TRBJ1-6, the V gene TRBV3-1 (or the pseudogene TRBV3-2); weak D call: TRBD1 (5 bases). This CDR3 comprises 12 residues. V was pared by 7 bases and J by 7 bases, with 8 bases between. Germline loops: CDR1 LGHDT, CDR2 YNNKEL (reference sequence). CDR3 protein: CASTQGNSPLHF. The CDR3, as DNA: TGTGCCAGCACGCAGGGAAATTCACCCCTCCACTTT.